These T cell receptor beta chains were read from a single sample in a study of radiotherapy plus CTLA-4 blockade in lung cancer. Only in-frame clones appear in the TCRdb table, and some are missing; sequencing was by immunoSEQ multiplex PCR. This table has tens of thousands of clones, 70% to 75% appearing once. Sequencing was performed on peripheral blood, taken from a patient treated with radiotherapy plus ipilimumab. These receptors all come from a human donor with non-small cell lung cancer whose response to radiotherapy plus ipilimumab could not be evaluated. CDR3s include the opening cysteine and the closing phenylalanine or tryptophan.

v_call: TRBV19
j_call: TRBJ2-5
cdr3_aa: CASLIKRRDRPQETQYF

v_call: TRBV4-2
j_call: TRBJ2-3
cdr3_aa: CASSQGLPGTSGVTDTQYF

v_call: TRBV5-5
j_call: TRBJ2-7
cdr3_aa: CASSLASGDYEQYF

v_call: TRBV9
j_call: TRBJ2-5
cdr3_aa: CASSVGASGGQETQYF

v_call: TRBV7-9
j_call: TRBJ2-2
cdr3_aa: CASSFYLTSGFYTGELFF

v_call: TRBV5-6
j_call: TRBJ1-1
cdr3_aa: CASSFAAQGRNTEAFF

v_call: TRBV25-1
j_call: TRBJ2-7
cdr3_aa: CASSDHTSATYEQYF

v_call: TRBV14
j_call: TRBJ2-3
cdr3_aa: CASNDRATRTDTQYF

v_call: TRBV7-3
j_call: TRBJ1-5
cdr3_aa: CASSKQGKWSNQPQHF

v_call: TRBV18
j_call: TRBJ1-1
cdr3_aa: CASSLRQKMNTEAFF

v_call: TRBV2
j_call: TRBJ2-2
cdr3_aa: CASRGRVNTGELFF

v_call: TRBV6-5
j_call: TRBJ2-3
cdr3_aa: CASSAPRAGTYTQYF

v_call: TRBV19
j_call: TRBJ2-7
cdr3_aa: CASSLSDRGAATYEQYF

v_call: TRBV7-2
j_call: TRBJ2-6
cdr3_aa: CASSFDTGTGANVLTF

v_call: TRBV15
j_call: TRBJ1-1
cdr3_aa: CATSRLTGNTEAFF

v_call: TRBV2
j_call: TRBJ2-6
cdr3_aa: CASSEGPSGANVLTF

v_call: TRBV15
j_call: TRBJ2-3
cdr3_aa: CATSRRTGRTDTQYF

v_call: TRBV5-1
j_call: TRBJ2-3
cdr3_aa: CASSFTGTGAGDTQYF

v_call: TRBV15
j_call: TRBJ2-5
cdr3_aa: CATSRDGRGEETQYF

v_call: TRBV6-5
j_call: TRBJ1-1
cdr3_aa: CASSYSRRGEAFF

v_call: TRBV6-1
j_call: TRBJ1-5
cdr3_aa: CASSEARTGGYQPQHF

v_call: TRBV5-4
j_call: TRBJ1-3
cdr3_aa: CASSTGTLAGNTIYF

v_call: TRBV7-3
j_call: TRBJ1-1
cdr3_aa: CASSLTPVMNTEAFF

v_call: TRBV28
j_call: TRBJ1-5
cdr3_aa: CASSRQGKNQPQHF

v_call: TRBV19
j_call: TRBJ2-3
cdr3_aa: CASHPLGGITDTQYF

v_call: TRBV10-1
j_call: TRBJ1-1
cdr3_aa: CASSESGWGPGEAFF

v_call: TRBV7-2
j_call: TRBJ2-7
cdr3_aa: CASSLTGTSYEQYF